This T cell receptor beta chain was sequenced in a study of Ad26.COV2.S vaccination and SARS-CoV-2 variants. Study-wide results and limits: Vaccine and placebo recipients had comparable breadth of non-spike TCRs.

The protocol was immunoSEQ multiplex PCR, while the TCRdb copy is restricted to in-frame clones and leaves out a portion. The data contain approximately 140,000 clones, around 86% of them seen just once; the ten biggest clones take up 4.5% to 6%. On this clone itself: Its specificity is unknown.

The germline CDR1 and CDR2 sequences are LGHNA and YSLEER. The junction had 7 bases not matched to a gene; V was cut back by 0 bases and J by 10 bases. This CDR3 is built from 16 residues. Specimen: peripheral blood, collected after recovery from COVID-19. V usage is TRBV4-3 and J usage is TRBJ2-1; TRBD2 agrees at 12 bases. This receptor was obtained from a human donor who had recovered from COVID-19. Here the CDR3 DNA reads TGCGCCAGCAGCCAAGATCTAAGGACTAGCGGGATCGAGCAGTTCTTC. This encodes CASSQDLRTSGIEQFF.